The 22 T cell receptor beta chains in this list originate from one sample, sequenced in a study of vaccination effects on CD4 cells after COVID-19. Peptide-pool stimulation followed by sequencing identified expanded antigen-specific CD4+ clonotypes in the ViraFEST assay. The authors isolated CD4+ T cells after more than eight days of culture. The participants, recipients of two vaccine doses, got either BNT162b2 or mRNA-1273. Some clones are missing from TCRdb's copy, which holds only in-frame ones; the method was immunoSEQ multiplex PCR. The sample yields about 61,000 clones, around 78% seen once. These TCRs are of unknown antigen specificity. The specimen was CD4+ T cells from PBMCs cultured with HCoV-229E spike peptides, collected after COVID-19 vaccination. These receptors all come from a human donor who received a COVID-19 vaccine.

The V and J genes are TRBV4-3 and TRBJ2-3; TRBD1 might be the D (5 bases). The CDR3 has 14 amino acids. CDR1 LGHNA and CDR2 YSLEER come from the germline V gene. V dropped 5 bases and J dropped 2 bases, with 11 bases sitting between them. The CDR3 region is CASSGDSYTDTQYF. The CDR3 DNA sequence: TGCGCCAGCAGCGGCGACAGCTACACAGATACGCAGTATTTT.

The sample holds one count of this clone. V is TRBV28 and J is TRBJ1-4, with D unclear. The CDR3 covers 16 residues. Trimming cost V 3 bases and J 0 bases, with 11 bases left between them. Per germline, CDR1 MDHEN and CDR2 SYDVKM. The CDR3 DNA reads as TGTGCCAGCAGTTTGTGGGAGAGAGCAACTAATGAAAAACTGTTTTTT. Protein product: CASSLWERATNEKLFF.

This chain links TRBV4-3 with TRBJ1-6, with a tentative D call TRBD1 (6 bases). Between the trimmed V and J ends, which lost 0 bases and 8 bases, there was a span of 11 bases. The CDR3 is 15 residues long. Germline V lookup: CDR1 LGHNA, CDR2 YSLEER. The CDR3 sequence: CASSQDPRGHSPLHF. CDR3 nucleotides: TGCGCCAGCAGCCAAGATCCCAGGGGTCATTCACCCCTCCACTTT.

In its sample, this clone was seen a few times. The rearrangement joins TRBV7-2 to TRBJ1-3; D gene unclear. V lost 2 bases to trimming and J lost 1 base, with 6 bases between them. This CDR3 contains 14 residues. The germline V gene encodes CDR1 SGHTA and CDR2 FQGNSA. This chain's CDR3 is CASSLLGSGNTIYF. The CDR3 DNA is TGTGCCAGCAGCTTATTAGGTTCTGGAAACACCATATATTTT.

The rearrangement joins TRBV6-5 to TRBJ2-7; D call uncertain. Germline assignment: CDR1 MNHEY and CDR2 SVGAGI. The CDR3 is 13 residues long. Trimming took off 10 bases at V and 0 bases at J, with 13 bases between the two ends. CDR3 DNA: TGTGCCACCGCCCTGGGGTTCTCCTACGAGCAGTACGTC. Translation: CATALGFSYEQYV.

The rearrangement uses TRBV7-8 and TRBJ2-7, with TRBD1 matching 8 bases. V lost 1 base, J lost 9 bases, and 5 bases stayed unmatched. The CDR3 loop spans 13 amino acids. Germline loops: CDR1 SGHVS, CDR2 FQNEAQ. The CDR3 DNA follows: TGTGCCAGCAGCTTAGGGGACAGGCTTGGGCAGTACGTC. This sequence encodes CASSLGDRLGQYV.

This clone has just a few counts. V and J are TRBV5-1 and TRBJ2-1; 8 nucleotides line up with TRBD1. V was pared by 3 bases and J by 4 bases, with 6 bases of the junction left unmatched. CDR3 length: 15 residues. Germline V gives CDR1 SGHRS, CDR2 YFSETQ. The CDR3 loop is CASSSPGGTYNEQFF. In nucleotides, the CDR3 is TGCGCCAGCAGCTCCCCAGGGGGCACGTACAATGAGCAGTTCTTC.

This clone appeared a single time. This chain links TRBV7-9 with TRBJ2-5; no firm D call. Trimming took 3 bases from V and 4 from J, leaving 9 bases between them. The CDR3 loop spans 13 amino acids. From germline, CDR1 is SEHNR and CDR2 FQNEAQ (reference sequence). CDR3 region: CASSLAGSETQYF. The CDR3 bases are TGTGCCAGCAGCTTGGCCGGGTCAGAGACCCAGTACTTC.

The rearrangement joins TRBV6-1 to TRBJ2-7, with D possibly called TRBD1 or TRBD2 (5 bases each). The CDR3 extends over 14 amino acids. Looked up from germline, CDR1 is MNHNS and CDR2 is SASEGT. The chain's CDR3 is CASTEAALRGEQYV. The CDR3 region has the DNA TGTGCCAGCACTGAAGCCGCGCTGAGGGGTGAGCAGTACGTC.

The gene calls are TRBV7-3 and TRBJ2-5, with TRBD1 matching over 7 bases. Germline V gene sequence: CDR1 SGHTA, CDR2 FQGTGA. The V gene end was trimmed by 5 bases and the J gene end by 4 bases; junction bases not matched to a gene: 4. This CDR3 region has 13 residues. In DNA, the CDR3 is TGTGCCAGCAGCACCCGGGACAGAGAGACCCAGTACTTC. It is translated as CASSTRDRETQYF.

The chain employs TRBV18 and TRBJ2-7; 14 positions agree with TRBD2. The CDR3 contains 15 residues. V gave up 5 bases and J gave up 12 bases; unmatched junction bases: 12. The germline gives CDR1 KGHSH, CDR2 LQKENI. CDR3 DNA: TGTGCCAGCTCATCAACCGGGACTAGCGGGGGTTGGTGGTACGTC. It specifies CASSSTGTSGGWWYV.

This chain connects TRBV2 to TRBJ1-1, with TRBD1 matching over 7 bases. The CDR3 is made up of 15 amino acids. The germline V gene has CDR1 SNHLY and CDR2 FYNNEI. Trimming took 5 bases from V and 1 from J; bases not matched to a gene: 7. The CDR3 is CASSPTGPSNTEAFF. The CDR3 coding sequence is TGTGCCAGCAGTCCGACAGGGCCCTCGAACACTGAAGCTTTCTTT.

The chain is built from TRBV4-1 and TRBJ2-1; a possible D gene is TRBD2 (7 bases). Germline V gene data show CDR1 as MGHRA and CDR2 as YSYEKL. The CDR3 has 17 amino acids. The V end lost 5 bases, the J end lost 5 bases, and 22 bases lay between the germline ends. CDR3 bases: TGCGCCAGCAGCAAGATAGATGGGGGGGCCTCGAACAATGAGCAGTTCTTC. Amino acid sequence: CASSKIDGGASNNEQFF.

The chain recombines TRBV4-1 with TRBJ1-1, with D hard to call. Trimming pared 5 bases from V and 2 bases from J, leaving 18 bases between. There are 16 residues in the CDR3. Germline CDR1 is MGHRA and CDR2 is YSYEKL. The CDR3 DNA reads as TGCGCCAGCAGCGTTGGGTATGGACCACTTAACACTGAAGCTTTCTTT. It codes for CASSVGYGPLNTEAFF.

This chain connects TRBV9 to TRBJ1-3; TRBD1 agrees at 7 bases. V was clipped by 0 bases and J by 2 bases; unmatched bases: 8. The CDR3 totals 17 residues. The germline V gene encodes CDR1 SGDLS and CDR2 YYNGEE. CDR3 region: CASSVATAGGPGNTIYF. The CDR3 region has the DNA TGTGCCAGCAGCGTAGCTACTGCAGGGGGTCCTGGAAACACCATATATTTT.

The J gene is TRBJ1-1, the V gene TRBV13; TRBD1 matches at 7 bases. V was clipped by 4 bases and J by 1 base; unmatched bases: 6. Germline lookup yields CDR1 PRHDT and CDR2 FYEKMQ (reference sequence). The CDR3 consists of 15 residues. CDR3 in amino acids: CASSSMTGRNTEAFF. In DNA form, the CDR3 reads TGTGCCAGCAGCTCCATGACAGGGAGGAACACTGAAGCTTTCTTT.

The chain carries TRBV19 and TRBJ2-1, with D perhaps matching TRBD2 (7 bases). V gave up 1 base and J gave up 1 base, with 14 bases separating them. The CDR3 length is 17 residues. Germline V gene sequence: CDR1 LNHDA, CDR2 SQIVND (reference sequence). CDR3 residues: CASSIAQGRGSYNEQFF. The CDR3 bases are TGTGCCAGTAGTATAGCCCAGGGGCGGGGGTCCTACAATGAGCAGTTCTTC.

This clone was seen once. This chain connects TRBV7-3 to TRBJ2-7; 9 bases are a match to TRBD1. CDR1 and CDR2 from the germline V gene are SGHTA and FQGTGA. Unmatched junction bases numbered 4, after V lost 3 bases and J lost 1 base. This CDR3 comprises 15 residues. The CDR3 DNA reads as TGTGCCAGCAGCTTCCGGGACAGGGATTCCTACGAGCAGTACGTC. It specifies CASSFRDRDSYEQYV.

V and J are TRBV7-2 and TRBJ2-1, with a possible D match to TRBD1 (5 bases). Per the germline V gene, CDR1 is SGHTA and CDR2 is FQGNSA. The CDR3 runs 12 residues. Deletions cut 6 bases from V and 8 bases from J, with 11 bases between. The CDR3 coding sequence is TGTGCCAGCAGTTGGGGCTGGGATGAGCAGTTCTTC. It translates to CASSWGWDEQFF.

The rearrangement joins TRBV2 to TRBJ1-6, with a possible D match to TRBD1 (5 bases). CDR3 length: 17 amino acids. Germline V gene sequence: CDR1 SNHLY, CDR2 FYNNEI. V lost 6 bases to trimming and J lost 1 base, with 16 bases between them. The CDR3 nucleotides are TGTGCCAGCAGGGATCGGACAACGGGGTCCTATAATTCACCCCTCCACTTT. Translating gives CASRDRTTGSYNSPLHF.

This clone was recorded once. The chain combines TRBV5-1 with TRBJ2-1; 13 positions agree with TRBD2. This CDR3 has 17 amino acids. The V gene's germline CDR1 is SGHRS and CDR2 YFSETQ. The trim removed 6 bases at V and 4 bases at J, leaving 10 bases unmatched. The CDR3 is CASNRLAGGLSYNEQFF. The CDR3 nucleotides read TGCGCCAGCAACAGACTAGCGGGGGGCCTATCATACAATGAGCAGTTCTTC.

The chain employs TRBV11-3 and TRBJ1-2; the D is unclear. Trimming took off 2 bases at V and 2 bases at J, with 9 bases between the two ends. The CDR3 totals 14 residues. Germline CDR1 is SGHNT and CDR2 is YENEEA. CDR3 sequence: CASSLSPGNYGYTF. The CDR3 region has the DNA TGTGCCAGCAGCTTATCCCCGGGAAACTATGGCTACACCTTC.